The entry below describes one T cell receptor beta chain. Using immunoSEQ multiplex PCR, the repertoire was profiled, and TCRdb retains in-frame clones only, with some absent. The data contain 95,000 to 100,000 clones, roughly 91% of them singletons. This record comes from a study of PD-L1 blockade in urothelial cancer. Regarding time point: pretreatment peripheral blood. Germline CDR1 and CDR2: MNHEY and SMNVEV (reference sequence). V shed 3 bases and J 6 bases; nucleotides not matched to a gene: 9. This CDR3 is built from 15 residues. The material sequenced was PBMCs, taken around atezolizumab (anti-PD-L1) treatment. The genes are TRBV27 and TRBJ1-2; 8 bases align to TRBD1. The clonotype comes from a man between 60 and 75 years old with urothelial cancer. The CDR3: CASSFRTGSADGYTF. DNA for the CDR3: TGTGCCAGCAGTTTCAGGACAGGGAGCGCGGATGGCTACACCTTC.